One sample yielded the 2 T cell receptor beta chains listed below, sequenced in a study of blood T cell repertoires in COVID-19. The repertoire was sequenced with immunoSEQ multiplex PCR; TCRdb's copy has only in-frame clones and lacks some. Of 75,000 to 100,000 clones listed, roughly 90% are singletons. Sequencing used peripheral blood. Every receptor here comes from a man aged 80 or over with acute or convalescent COVID-19.

The chain recombines TRBV28 with TRBJ2-7; 7 nucleotides line up with TRBD2. The V gene end was trimmed by 5 bases and the J gene end by 0 bases; junction bases not matched to a gene: 10. The CDR3 has 16 residues. Germline V lookup: CDR1 MDHEN, CDR2 SYDVKM. DNA of the CDR3: TGTGCCAGCAGTCCGGACTGGGGGGGAGCCTCCTACGAGCAGTACTTC. Translation: CASSPDWGGASYEQYF.

V and J are TRBV9 and TRBJ2-3, with D unclear. The germline V gene encodes CDR1 SGDLS and CDR2 YYNGEE. The CDR3 consists of 13 residues. V was cut by 0 bases and J by 6 bases, with 8 bases left in between. CDR3 loop: CASSVGSFDTQYF. DNA for the CDR3: TGTGCCAGCAGCGTAGGGAGCTTTGATACGCAGTATTTT.